This T cell receptor (beta chain) stems from a study of Ad26.COV2.S vaccination and SARS-CoV-2 variants. The CDR3 loop spans 17 amino acids. Deletions cut 0 bases from V and 6 bases from J, with 18 bases between. Germline V gene lookup returns CDR1 MDHEN and CDR2 SYDVKM. Assay used: immunoSEQ multiplex PCR; TCRdb lists only in-frame clones, some missing. Of 350,000 to 500,000 clones in the sample, about 90% were seen once. Regarding treatment: roughly 20 received Ad26.COV2.S at low or high dose, single or two shots; several received placebo; per-sample allocation not given. Specimen acquisition occurred on day 63 following the initial vaccine or placebo injection. Spike of the Wuhan-strain SARS-CoV-2 was expressed by an Ad26 vector, which formed the vaccine. This clone was seen once.

This TCR came from a person aged 18 to 59 who received the Ad26.COV2.S COVID-19 vaccine or a placebo. The J gene is TRBJ1-5, the V gene TRBV28, with unresolved D. The sample consisted of peripheral blood, taken in a trial of Ad26.COV2.S vaccine versus placebo. The CDR3 coding sequence is TGTGCCAGCAGTTTATGGCCCGCGGGGAGCACCAGTCAGCCCCAGCATTTT. The encoded protein is CASSLWPAGSTSQPQHF.